This T cell receptor beta chain came from a study of CD4 T cell repertoires in COVID-19 (TCRdb year 2021). Some background on the complete study: To analyze cross-reactivity, the CFSE-low cells were expanded with IL-2 for approximately 10 days and then labeled again and restimulated with spike proteins from other coronaviruses. In three recovered individuals, the TCR Vbeta repertoire of SARS-CoV-2-reactive T cells was analyzed at the subset level. The study characterized naturally processed CD4+ T cell responses to SARS-CoV-2 spike and nucleoprotein in COVID-19-recovered individuals, using TCR Vbeta sequencing to assess clonal composition.

Study-wide conclusions, independent of this receptor: Consistent with cross-reactivity, between about 7 and 27% of SARS-CoV-2 clonotypes also showed up in secondary cultures stimulated with SARS-CoV and/or HKU1 spike. Several of the most expanded SARS-CoV-2-reactive clonotypes were present in two or all three memory subsets, which suggests intraclonal diversification.

Uncultured memory T cell samples were subjected to sequencing directly after ex vivo isolation. CD4+ total memory, central memory, effector memory and circulating T follicular helper cells were isolated from peripheral blood mononuclear cells. The CDR3 spans 16 residues, from the cysteine through the phenylalanine. This entry keeps only the CDR3 DNA: 48 bases, framed from base 1. V gives up 0 bases and J gives up 1 base, and the segment between their germline ends measures 11 bases. The germline V gene yields MGHRA for CDR1 and YSYEKL for CDR2. Library construction relied on the immunoSEQ multiplex PCR assay. From the authors' description of their analysis: Repertoire overlap between subsets was quantified using the Chao-Jaccard similarity index and counts of shared clonotypes. TCRdb obtained this table from immuneACCESS and retained in-frame rearrangements with V and J assigned. These tables miss some clones; where compared with another copy, unresolved V genes account for less than half of the shortfall, and the remainder is unexplained. V, J and clone size are those of that table, while D and trimming were read from the DNA. In all, the sample holds about 25,000 clones, and roughly 92% of those were seen once. Less than 0.75% of the sample goes to the ten largest clones.

As to this clone: No cognate antigen has been identified for it. Base qualities are not provided; no much larger clone lies one nucleotide away.

The rearrangement joined TRBV4-1 to TRBJ2-3; the D gene is perhaps TRBD2, from 6 matching bases. This clonotype was obtained from a human donor who had COVID-19. The source material was circulating follicular helper CD4+ T cells (cTfh) from blood, sampled before the COVID-19 pandemic. The cell subset or site tag for this specimen amounts to: circulating T follicular helper cells. The DNA is as follows: TGCGCCAGCAGCCAAGAGGGGGGTGATGGCACAGATACGCAGTATTTT. Its product reads: CASSQEGGDGTDTQYF.